What follows is one T cell receptor beta chain and its context. Sequencing of TCR beta was carried out in blood CD8+ and CD4+ T cells. Negative isolation yielded CD8+ and CD4+ T cells; FACS enriched TEMRA cells. This sample was included in a study of CD8 T cells in Susac syndrome. A quantity of roughly 0.5 to 1 ug RNA underwent reverse transcription using random hexamers. Amplification of TCR beta CDR3 was carried out by immunoSEQ multiplex PCR, which covered 54 Vbeta and 13 Jbeta segments. TCRdb called the immunoSEQ multiplex PCR reads again in MiXCR, with one record for every CDR3 protein. The sample consists of 160,000 or so distinct CDR3 sequences, roughly 94% of them appearing once. The sample taken for sequencing was CD4+ T cells from PBMCs. The sequence came from a human donor with Susac syndrome.

The CDR3 reads CASEPLGNSPLHF. CDR3 DNA sequence: TGTGCCAGCGAGCCCCTGGGAAATTCACCCCTCCACTTT. This chain joins TRBV25-1 and TRBJ1-6; D is ambiguous. The CDR3 length is 13 residues. CDR1 is MGHDK and CDR2 is SYGVNS in the germline V gene. The germline V and J ends were trimmed by 8 bases and 7 bases, with 12 bases remaining between them.